This T cell receptor beta chain stems from a study of cytomegalovirus exposure and HLA in healthy donors. The PCR made use of 60 Vbeta and 13 Jbeta primers. Sequencing used immunoSEQ multiplex PCR; TCRdb keeps in-frame clones, though not all of them. The table has some 130,000 clones, 55% to 75% seen once. V dropped 6 bases and J dropped 4 bases, with 10 bases sitting between them. The germline CDR1 and CDR2 sequences are MNHNS and SASEGT. The CDR3 loop spans 12 amino acids. The rearrangement links TRBV6-1 to TRBJ2-7; a weak D match, TRBD1 (6 bases). Input material: PBMCs. This receptor was identified in a man in his thirties or forties in good health and CMV-seropositive. The CDR3 region is CASSYTGYEQYF. The DNA for the CDR3 is TGTGCCAGCAGCTATACAGGGTACGAGCAGTACTTC.